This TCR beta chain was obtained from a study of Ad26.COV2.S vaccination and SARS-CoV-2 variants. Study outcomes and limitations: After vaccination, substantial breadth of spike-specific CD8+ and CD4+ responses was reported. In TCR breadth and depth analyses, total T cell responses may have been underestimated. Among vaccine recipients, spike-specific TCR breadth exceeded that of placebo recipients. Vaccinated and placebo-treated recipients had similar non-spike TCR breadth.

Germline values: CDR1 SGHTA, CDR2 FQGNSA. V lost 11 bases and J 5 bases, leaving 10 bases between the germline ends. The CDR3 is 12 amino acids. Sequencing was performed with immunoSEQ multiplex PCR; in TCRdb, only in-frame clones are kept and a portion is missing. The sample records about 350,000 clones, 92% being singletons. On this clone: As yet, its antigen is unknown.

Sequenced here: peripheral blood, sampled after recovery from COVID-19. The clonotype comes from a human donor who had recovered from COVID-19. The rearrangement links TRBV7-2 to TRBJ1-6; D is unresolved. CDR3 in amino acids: CASAWDNSPLHF. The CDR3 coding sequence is TGTGCCTCGGCGTGGGATAATTCACCCCTCCACTTT.